A selection of T cell receptor beta chains follows, all from one sample in a study of spatial heterogeneity in lung cancer. TCRdb reprocessed the 5' RACE reads with MiXCR, giving one entry per CDR3 protein. Among about 53,000 distinct CDR3 sequences listed, more than 6.5% were seen once. Source: PBMCs, taken at surgery. The receptor set was obtained from a female donor with early-stage non-small cell lung cancer. CDR3s include the opening cysteine and the closing phenylalanine or tryptophan. Each record gives: D gene, clone size, J gene, V gene, CDR3 DNA, CDR3 protein. A D gene is named only where the DNA matches it firmly. The size field is filled for only some rows; it gives once, few, many or a size class.

d_call: -; clone_size: many; j_call: TRBJ2-1; v_call: TRBV6-1; cdr3_nt: TGTGCCAGCAGGGGCTTGGGTGAGCAGTTCTTC; cdr3_aa: CASRGLGEQFF
d_call: -; clone_size: many; j_call: TRBJ2-5; v_call: TRBV28; cdr3_nt: TGTGCCAGCCAAACAGGGAACCAAGAGACCCAGTACTTC; cdr3_aa: CASQTGNQETQYF
d_call: -; clone_size: few; j_call: TRBJ2-5; v_call: TRBV9; cdr3_nt: TGTGCCAGCAGCTCTAGACCGGGGAGTGGAGAGACCCAGTACTTC; cdr3_aa: CASSSRPGSGETQYF
d_call: -; clone_size: few; j_call: TRBJ2-1; v_call: TRBV3-1; cdr3_nt: TGTGCCAGCAGCCAAGAGACTGAGCCATACAATGAGCAGTTCTTC; cdr3_aa: CASSQETEPYNEQFF
d_call: TRBD1; clone_size: -; j_call: TRBJ2-4; v_call: TRBV4-2; cdr3_nt: TGTGCCAGCAGCCAACAACCATGGGGGACAGGGGGCGTAAACATTCAGTACTTC; cdr3_aa: CASSQQPWGTGGVNIQYF
d_call: TRBD2; clone_size: few; j_call: TRBJ2-6; v_call: TRBV3-1; cdr3_nt: TGTGCCAGCAGCCAAGCGGGGGGGAGGGCCAACGTCCTGACTTTC; cdr3_aa: CASSQAGGRANVLTF
d_call: -; clone_size: many; j_call: TRBJ1-3; v_call: TRBV11-2; cdr3_nt: TGTGCCAGCAGCCTCCGCGACTCTGGAAACACCATATATTTT; cdr3_aa: CASSLRDSGNTIYF
d_call: -; clone_size: once; j_call: TRBJ2-5; v_call: TRBV9; cdr3_nt: TGTGCCAGCAGCGCAGGACACCTTCAAGAGACCCAGTACTTC; cdr3_aa: CASSAGHLQETQYF
d_call: -; clone_size: many; j_call: TRBJ2-1; v_call: TRBV6-2/TRBV6-3; cdr3_nt: TGTGCCAGCAGTCGCCTTGCCGGGGGACTTATCTTC; cdr3_aa: CASSRLAGGLIF
d_call: -; clone_size: many; j_call: TRBJ2-5; v_call: TRBV20-1; cdr3_nt: TGCAGTGCTAGCGACAGGATCCAAGAGACCCAGTACTTC; cdr3_aa: CSASDRIQETQYF
d_call: -; clone_size: -; j_call: TRBJ2-3; v_call: TRBV3-1; cdr3_nt: TGTGCCAGCAGCCCTGGCCGTCTGGGTACGCAGTATTTT; cdr3_aa: CASSPGRLGTQYF
d_call: -; clone_size: many; j_call: TRBJ2-7; v_call: TRBV2; cdr3_nt: TGTGCCAGCAGTGAATACAGATTCTACGAGCAGTACTTC; cdr3_aa: CASSEYRFYEQYF
d_call: -; clone_size: many; j_call: TRBJ2-2; v_call: TRBV29-1; cdr3_nt: TGCAGTGGGGGGAACACCGGGGAGCTGTTTTTT; cdr3_aa: CSGGNTGELFF
d_call: -; clone_size: few; j_call: TRBJ2-2; v_call: TRBV7-2; cdr3_nt: TGTGCCAGCAGCAGGGGCGGGTGGGGAGATCCCACCGGGGAGCTGTTTTTT; cdr3_aa: CASSRGGWGDPTGELFF
d_call: -; clone_size: many; j_call: TRBJ2-7; v_call: TRBV20-1; cdr3_nt: TGCAGTGCTAGGCAGATACACTACGAGCAGTACTTC; cdr3_aa: CSARQIHYEQYF
d_call: -; clone_size: few; j_call: TRBJ1-6; v_call: TRBV2; cdr3_nt: TGTGCCAGCACCCCAGCGGGACAACGCAATTCACCCCTCCACTTT; cdr3_aa: CASTPAGQRNSPLHF
d_call: -; clone_size: few; j_call: TRBJ2-7; v_call: TRBV5-4; cdr3_nt: TGTGCCAGCAGCTTCGGACCGTCTACCTACGAGCAGTACTTC; cdr3_aa: CASSFGPSTYEQYF
d_call: -; clone_size: many; j_call: TRBJ1-6; v_call: TRBV4-3; cdr3_nt: TGCGCCAGCAGCCAAGTAACAGGAGGCTGGTCACCCCTCCACTTT; cdr3_aa: CASSQVTGGWSPLHF
d_call: -; clone_size: -; j_call: TRBJ2-5; v_call: TRBV5-6; cdr3_nt: TGTGCCAGCAGCTTGCCGGGGAGCGGGACCCAGTACTTC; cdr3_aa: CASSLPGSGTQYF
d_call: -; clone_size: -; j_call: TRBJ2-7; v_call: TRBV10-3; cdr3_nt: TGTGCCATCAGTGAGGGGGGGTTCTCCTACGAGCAGTACTTC; cdr3_aa: CAISEGGFSYEQYF
d_call: TRBD1; clone_size: few; j_call: TRBJ2-3; v_call: TRBV4-2; cdr3_nt: TGTGCCAGCAGCCAAGCTGGGACAGGGGGCCGCACAGATACGCAGTATTTT; cdr3_aa: CASSQAGTGGRTDTQYF
d_call: -; clone_size: few; j_call: TRBJ1-2; v_call: TRBV20-1; cdr3_nt: TGCAGTGCTAGGGTCCCGGGTCTTTATGGCTACACCTTC; cdr3_aa: CSARVPGLYGYTF
d_call: -; clone_size: many; j_call: TRBJ1-1; v_call: TRBV27; cdr3_nt: TGTGCCAGCAGTTTACACAGGAACACTGAAGCTTTCTTT; cdr3_aa: CASSLHRNTEAFF
d_call: -; clone_size: many; j_call: TRBJ1-1; v_call: TRBV28; cdr3_nt: TGTGCCAGCAGTTTAGACAGTGGACGGGGAGCTTTCTTT; cdr3_aa: CASSLDSGRGAFF
d_call: TRBD2; clone_size: -; j_call: TRBJ2-1; v_call: TRBV6-1; cdr3_nt: TGTGCCAGCAGACCGCTAGCGGGGATCTACAATGAGCAGTTCTTC; cdr3_aa: CASRPLAGIYNEQFF
d_call: -; clone_size: few; j_call: TRBJ2-3; v_call: TRBV6-5; cdr3_nt: TGTGCCAGCAGTCCGGGCTACGGACCCAACACAGATACGCAGTATTTT; cdr3_aa: CASSPGYGPNTDTQYF
d_call: TRBD2; clone_size: few; j_call: TRBJ2-5; v_call: TRBV20-1; cdr3_nt: TGCAGTGCTCAGCCCGGTAGACTAGCGGGGAAAAAGACCCAGTACTTC; cdr3_aa: CSAQPGRLAGKKTQYF
d_call: -; clone_size: -; j_call: TRBJ2-3; v_call: TRBV18; cdr3_nt: TGTGCCAGCTCCCCAAGACTAGAGCAGTATTTT; cdr3_aa: CASSPRLEQYF
d_call: -; clone_size: few; j_call: TRBJ1-3; v_call: TRBV7-2; cdr3_nt: TGTGCCAGCAGCTTAGAGGGCAGCTCCTTCAACACCATATATTTT; cdr3_aa: CASSLEGSSFNTIYF
d_call: -; clone_size: many; j_call: TRBJ2-2; v_call: TRBV3-1; cdr3_nt: TGTGCCAGCAGCCAATACGACACCGGGGAGCTGTTTTTT; cdr3_aa: CASSQYDTGELFF
d_call: -; clone_size: -; j_call: TRBJ2-1; v_call: TRBV5-1; cdr3_nt: TGCGCCAGCAGCCCCCAGGGTTTAGGGTCCTACAATGAGCAGTTCTTC; cdr3_aa: CASSPQGLGSYNEQFF
d_call: TRBD1; clone_size: many; j_call: TRBJ2-7; v_call: TRBV7-8; cdr3_nt: TGTGCCAGCAGCCCCACGACAGGGCTTACCTACGAGCAGTACTTC; cdr3_aa: CASSPTTGLTYEQYF
d_call: -; clone_size: many; j_call: TRBJ2-7; v_call: TRBV3-1; cdr3_nt: TGTGCCAGCAGCCATCGACCCTACGAGCAGTACTTC; cdr3_aa: CASSHRPYEQYF
d_call: TRBD1; clone_size: many; j_call: TRBJ1-4; v_call: TRBV29-1; cdr3_nt: TGCAGCGTTGCGGACAGGCTTAGGGAAAAACTGTTTTTT; cdr3_aa: CSVADRLREKLFF
d_call: -; clone_size: many; j_call: TRBJ2-5; v_call: TRBV5-1; cdr3_nt: TGCGCCAGCAGCTTGGTTCTAGCATCAGAGACCCAGTACTTC; cdr3_aa: CASSLVLASETQYF
d_call: -; clone_size: many; j_call: TRBJ2-1; v_call: TRBV5-4; cdr3_nt: TGTGCCAGCAGCTTGGTCGCTAGTTACTCCTACAATGAGCAGTTCTTC; cdr3_aa: CASSLVASYSYNEQFF
d_call: -; clone_size: many; j_call: TRBJ2-5; v_call: TRBV3-1; cdr3_nt: TGTGCCAGCAGCCAAGAAGGGACCGCAATTGCGGCCCAGTACTTC; cdr3_aa: CASSQEGTAIAAQYF
d_call: -; clone_size: -; j_call: TRBJ1-1; v_call: TRBV6-5; cdr3_nt: TGTGCCAGCAGTTACGGACAGAGGAACACTGAAGCTTTCTTT; cdr3_aa: CASSYGQRNTEAFF
d_call: -; clone_size: many; j_call: TRBJ2-3; v_call: TRBV7-9; cdr3_nt: TGTGCCAGCAACCCCAGAGGTGTAGATACGCAGTATTTT; cdr3_aa: CASNPRGVDTQYF
d_call: TRBD1; clone_size: many; j_call: TRBJ2-3; v_call: TRBV7-3; cdr3_nt: TGTGCCAGCAGCACAGGGACAGGGTCAGATACGCAGTATTTT; cdr3_aa: CASSTGTGSDTQYF
d_call: -; clone_size: few; j_call: TRBJ1-6; v_call: TRBV2; cdr3_nt: TGTGCCAGCAGGGCATGGGACGGGAGCTCCTATAATTCACCCCTCCACTTT; cdr3_aa: CASRAWDGSSYNSPLHF
d_call: TRBD2; clone_size: many; j_call: TRBJ2-7; v_call: TRBV29-1; cdr3_nt: TGCAGCGTTCCGGGACTAGTGGGCGAGCAGTACTTC; cdr3_aa: CSVPGLVGEQYF
d_call: -; clone_size: medium-sized; j_call: TRBJ2-7; v_call: TRBV29-1; cdr3_nt: TGCAGCGTTAAGCGACCCGAGCAGTACTTC; cdr3_aa: CSVKRPEQYF
d_call: -; clone_size: many; j_call: TRBJ1-2; v_call: TRBV20-1; cdr3_nt: TGCAGTGCTAGAGACGGGACAAGCACACTTGATTCGAGCTACACCTTC; cdr3_aa: CSARDGTSTLDSSYTF
d_call: TRBD1; clone_size: -; j_call: TRBJ2-3; v_call: TRBV7-2; cdr3_nt: TGTGCCAGCAGCTTACTCACAGGGGGCGCGGCGGATACGCAGTATTTT; cdr3_aa: CASSLLTGGAADTQYF
d_call: -; clone_size: many; j_call: TRBJ2-5; v_call: TRBV5-1; cdr3_nt: TGCGCCAGCAGCTTGGCCCTAGCGCGGGGGACCCAGTACTTC; cdr3_aa: CASSLALARGTQYF
d_call: -; clone_size: few; j_call: TRBJ1-6; v_call: TRBV9; cdr3_nt: TGTGCCAGCAGCGTAACCCTAAATTCACCCCTCCACTTT; cdr3_aa: CASSVTLNSPLHF
d_call: TRBD1; clone_size: many; j_call: TRBJ1-2; v_call: TRBV28; cdr3_nt: TGTGCCAGCAGCTCCGGGACAGGGTATTTGCGCTACACCTTC; cdr3_aa: CASSSGTGYLRYTF
d_call: -; clone_size: many; j_call: TRBJ2-7; v_call: TRBV6-5; cdr3_nt: TGTGCCAGCAGTTACGGACCCCCGGGTAGGGCCTACGAGCAGTACTTC; cdr3_aa: CASSYGPPGRAYEQYF
d_call: -; clone_size: few; j_call: TRBJ1-3; v_call: TRBV6-1; cdr3_nt: TGTGCCACCCTTGAGAACACCATATATTTT; cdr3_aa: CATLENTIYF
d_call: TRBD1; clone_size: few; j_call: TRBJ1-6; v_call: TRBV12-3/TRBV12-4; cdr3_nt: TGTGCCAGCAGACAGGGGGCAATTTATAATTCACCCCTCCACTTT; cdr3_aa: CASRQGAIYNSPLHF
d_call: TRBD1; clone_size: few; j_call: TRBJ2-7; v_call: TRBV4-3; cdr3_nt: TGCGCCAGCAGCCTAGGGACAGCCTCCTACGAGCAGTACTTC; cdr3_aa: CASSLGTASYEQYF
d_call: -; clone_size: -; j_call: TRBJ1-1; v_call: TRBV5-1; cdr3_nt: TGCGCCAGCAGCCCGGGCTCTACAGACACTGAAGCTTTCTTT; cdr3_aa: CASSPGSTDTEAFF
d_call: TRBD1; clone_size: few; j_call: TRBJ2-1; v_call: TRBV19; cdr3_nt: TGTGCCAGTAGTAACTCAGGACAGGGGGCCTTAAATGAGCAGTTCTTC; cdr3_aa: CASSNSGQGALNEQFF
d_call: -; clone_size: many; j_call: TRBJ2-5; v_call: TRBV28; cdr3_nt: TGTGCCAGCACCTGGGGGGGGCTTCAGACCCAGTACTTC; cdr3_aa: CASTWGGLQTQYF
d_call: -; clone_size: many; j_call: TRBJ1-4; v_call: TRBV28; cdr3_nt: TGTGCCAGCAGATTAACTAATGAAAAACTGTTTTTT; cdr3_aa: CASRLTNEKLFF
d_call: -; clone_size: many; j_call: TRBJ2-7; v_call: TRBV29-1; cdr3_nt: TGCAGCGTCCGCACAGGATTTGGCGTCGAGCAGTACTTC; cdr3_aa: CSVRTGFGVEQYF
d_call: -; clone_size: many; j_call: TRBJ2-1; v_call: TRBV28; cdr3_nt: TGTGCCAGCGGGGTTGATTCGGTCGGAGGCGGTGAGCAGTTCTTC; cdr3_aa: CASGVDSVGGGEQFF
d_call: -; clone_size: many; j_call: TRBJ2-7; v_call: TRBV7-9; cdr3_nt: TGTGCCAGCAGCTTAGGAGGTGGCTTGACCTACGAGCAGTACTTC; cdr3_aa: CASSLGGGLTYEQYF
d_call: -; clone_size: -; j_call: TRBJ2-3; v_call: TRBV20-1; cdr3_nt: TGCAGTGCCACAGCCCGGCTAGGGACAGATACGCAGTATTTT; cdr3_aa: CSATARLGTDTQYF